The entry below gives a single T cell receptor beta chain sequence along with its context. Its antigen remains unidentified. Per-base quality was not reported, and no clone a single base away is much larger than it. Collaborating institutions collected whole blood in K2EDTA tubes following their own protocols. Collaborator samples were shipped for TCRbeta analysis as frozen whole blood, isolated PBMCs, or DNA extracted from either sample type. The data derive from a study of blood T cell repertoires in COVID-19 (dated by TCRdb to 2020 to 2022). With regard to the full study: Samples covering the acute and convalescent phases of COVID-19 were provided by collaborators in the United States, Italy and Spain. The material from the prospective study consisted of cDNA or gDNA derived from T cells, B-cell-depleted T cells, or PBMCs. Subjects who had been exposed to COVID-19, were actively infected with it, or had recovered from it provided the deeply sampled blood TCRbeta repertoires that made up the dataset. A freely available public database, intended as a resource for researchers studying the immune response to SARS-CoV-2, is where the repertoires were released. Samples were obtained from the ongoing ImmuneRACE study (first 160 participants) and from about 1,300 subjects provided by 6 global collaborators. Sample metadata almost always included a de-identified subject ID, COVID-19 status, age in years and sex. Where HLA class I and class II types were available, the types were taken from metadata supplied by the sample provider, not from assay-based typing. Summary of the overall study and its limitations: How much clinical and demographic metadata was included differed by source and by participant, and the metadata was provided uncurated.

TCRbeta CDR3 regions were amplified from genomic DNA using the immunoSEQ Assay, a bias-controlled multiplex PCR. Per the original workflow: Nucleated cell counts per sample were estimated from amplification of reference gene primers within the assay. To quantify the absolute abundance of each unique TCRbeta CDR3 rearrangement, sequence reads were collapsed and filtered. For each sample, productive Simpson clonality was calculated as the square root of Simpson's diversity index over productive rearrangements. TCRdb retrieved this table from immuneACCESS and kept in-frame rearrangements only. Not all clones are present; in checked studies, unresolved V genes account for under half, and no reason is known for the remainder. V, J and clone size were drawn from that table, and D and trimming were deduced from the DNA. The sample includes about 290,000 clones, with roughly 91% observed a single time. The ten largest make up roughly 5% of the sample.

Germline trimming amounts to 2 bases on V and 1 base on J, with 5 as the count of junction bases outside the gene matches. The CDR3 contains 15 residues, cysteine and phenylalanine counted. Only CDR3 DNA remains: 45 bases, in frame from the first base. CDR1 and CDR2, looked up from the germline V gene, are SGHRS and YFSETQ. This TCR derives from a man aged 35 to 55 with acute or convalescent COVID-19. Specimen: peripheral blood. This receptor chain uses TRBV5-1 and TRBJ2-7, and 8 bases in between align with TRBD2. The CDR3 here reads CASSFPGGGSYEQYF. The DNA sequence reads TGCGCCAGCAGCTTCCCGGGAGGGGGTTCCTACGAGCAGTACTTC.